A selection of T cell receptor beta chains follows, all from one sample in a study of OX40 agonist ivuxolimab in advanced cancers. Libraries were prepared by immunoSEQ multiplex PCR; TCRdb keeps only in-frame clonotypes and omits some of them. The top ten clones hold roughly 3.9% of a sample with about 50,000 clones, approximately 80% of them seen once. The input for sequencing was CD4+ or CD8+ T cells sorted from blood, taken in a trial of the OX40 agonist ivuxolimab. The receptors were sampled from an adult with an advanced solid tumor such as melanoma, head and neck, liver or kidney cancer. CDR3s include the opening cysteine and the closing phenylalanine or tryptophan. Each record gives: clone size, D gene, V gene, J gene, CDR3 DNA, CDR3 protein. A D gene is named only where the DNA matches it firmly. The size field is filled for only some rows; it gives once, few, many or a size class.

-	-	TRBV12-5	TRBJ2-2	TGTGCTAGTGGTTTTCATAACACCGGGGAGCTGTTTTTT	CASGFHNTGELFF
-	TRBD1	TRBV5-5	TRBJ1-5	TGTGCCAGCAGCTCGGGACAGGTTAGCAATCAGCCCCAGCATTTT	CASSSGQVSNQPQHF
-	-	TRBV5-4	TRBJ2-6	TGTGCCAGCAGCTTGGAAGGTTGGGGCGACTCTGGGGCCAACGTCCTGACTTTC	CASSLEGWGDSGANVLTF
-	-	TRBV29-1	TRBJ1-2	TGCAGCGTCTGGGGGGACATTTATGGCTACACCTTC	CSVWGDIYGYTF
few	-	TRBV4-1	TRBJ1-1	TGCGCCAGCAGCCAACCGTTGATAAACACTGAAGCTTTCTTT	CASSQPLINTEAFF
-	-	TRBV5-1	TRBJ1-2	TGCGCCAGCAGCTTGGTTGGGAATAACTATGGCTACACCTTC	CASSLVGNNYGYTF
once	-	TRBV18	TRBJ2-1	TGTGCCAGCTCACAACCTCTCGGGGTGATGTACAATGAGCAGTTCTTC	CASSQPLGVMYNEQFF
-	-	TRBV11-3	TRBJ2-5	TGTGCCAGCAGCCTGGGGGGGCGGGAGACCCAGTACTTC	CASSLGGRETQYF
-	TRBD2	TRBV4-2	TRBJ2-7	TGTGCCAGCAGCCAAGTGACTAGCGGGAGAGGGACCTACGAGCAGTACTTC	CASSQVTSGRGTYEQYF
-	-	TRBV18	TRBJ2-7	TGTGCCAGCTCACCAATCCCAGGGGTAAGCTCCTACGAGCAGTACTTC	CASSPIPGVSSYEQYF
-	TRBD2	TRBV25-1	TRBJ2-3	TGTGCCAGCAGAAGGACGAGCGGGGGGGCAGATACGCAGTATTTT	CASRRTSGGADTQYF
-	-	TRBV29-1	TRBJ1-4	TGCAGCGTTCGGACTAATGAAAAACTGTTTTTT	CSVRTNEKLFF
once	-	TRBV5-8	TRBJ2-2	TGTGCCAGCAGCTTGGAAGTAGGATACGGGAACACCGGGGAGCTGTTTTTT	CASSLEVGYGNTGELFF
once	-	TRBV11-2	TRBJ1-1	TGTGCCAGCAGCTTAGCTGCATTATCCTCCGAAGCTTTCTTT	CASSLAALSSEAFF
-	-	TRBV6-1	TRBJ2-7	TGTGCCAGCAGTTATATTGGTGAGCAGTACTTC	CASSYIGEQYF
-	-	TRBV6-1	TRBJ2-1	TGTGCCAGCTCCATAAAAACCCGAGGATCACGGCAGTTCTTC	CASSIKTRGSRQFF
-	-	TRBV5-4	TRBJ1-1	TGTGCCAGCAGCTTGGACCCTAACACTGAAGCTTTCTTT	CASSLDPNTEAFF
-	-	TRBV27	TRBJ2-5	TGTGCCAGCAGTTTAACTTTCAGAGTTCAAGAGACCCAGTACTTC	CASSLTFRVQETQYF
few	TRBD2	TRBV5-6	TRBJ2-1	TGTGCCAGCAGCTGGGGGAGTAGCGGGGGCCCCTACAATGAGCAGTTCTTC	CASSWGSSGGPYNEQFF
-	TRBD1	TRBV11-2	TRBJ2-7	TGTGCCAGCGGGACAGTCTACGAGCAGTACTTC	CASGTVYEQYF
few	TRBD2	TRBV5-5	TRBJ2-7	TGTGCCAGCAGCTTGCGGCGGGGGGCCTACGAGCAGTACTTC	CASSLRRGAYEQYF
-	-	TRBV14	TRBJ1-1	TGTGCCAGCAGCCAAGAACTGAACACTGAAGCTTTCTTT	CASSQELNTEAFF
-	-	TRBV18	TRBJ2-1	TGTGCCAGCTCACCACGTAGGGACTCCCTCAATGAGCAGTTCTTC	CASSPRRDSLNEQFF
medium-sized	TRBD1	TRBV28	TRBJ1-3	TGTGCCAGCAGGCGACAGGGGGTAAACACCATATATTTT	CASRRQGVNTIYF
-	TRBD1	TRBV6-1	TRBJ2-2	TGTGCCAGCAGCCGGGACAGTACGAACACCGGGGAGCTGTTTTTT	CASSRDSTNTGELFF
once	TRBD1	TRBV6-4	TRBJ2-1	TGTGCCAGCAGTGACAGTAACAGGGGAAGGAGCTCCTACAATGAGCAGTTCTTC	CASSDSNRGRSSYNEQFF
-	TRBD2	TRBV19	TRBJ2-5	TGTGCCAGTAGTATAAGTTGGGCAGCGGGAGAGGAGACCCAGTACTTC	CASSISWAAGEETQYF
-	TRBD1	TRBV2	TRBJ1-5	TGTGCCAGCAGTGAAATTCCAGGACAGGGGCCGGATCAGCCCCAGCATTTT	CASSEIPGQGPDQPQHF
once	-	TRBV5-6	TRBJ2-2	TGTGCCAGCAGCCTTAAACCGACCGGGGAGCTGTTTTTT	CASSLKPTGELFF